This is a list of T cell receptor beta chains from one sample in a study of cytomegalovirus exposure and HLA in healthy donors. The assay was immunoSEQ multiplex PCR, and TCRdb's table has in-frame clones only and misses some. The sample comprises about 97,000 clones, roughly four fifths of which are singletons, and more than 3% rests with the top ten. Sequences were obtained from PBMCs. The receptors were gathered from a man aged 40-50 years in good health and CMV-seronegative. Both conserved end residues are part of each CDR3. The D gene is left open where the match is weak. Expanded clones get a size class; other rows say once, few or many, or leave the size out.

>TRBJ1-2|-|-|TRBV29-1
TGCAGCGCGGAGCGGAACTATGGCTACACCTTC
CSAERNYGYTF
>TRBJ1-4|-|-|TRBV6-1
TGTGCCAGCAGGACAGAAGCGGGTGAAAAACTGTTTTTT
CASRTEAGEKLFF
>TRBJ2-1|-|-|TRBV5-1
TGCGCCAGCAGCTTGGCCAGGGCGTCCTACAATGAGCAGTTCTTC
CASSLARASYNEQFF
>TRBJ1-1|-|TRBD1|TRBV18
TGTGCCAGCTCACCCTCCGACAGGGTAAGCACTGAAGCTTTCTTT
CASSPSDRVSTEAFF
>TRBJ2-3|-|-|TRBV5-1
TGCGCCAGCAGCTCAGGGAGGCCCAATACGCAGTATTTT
CASSSGRPNTQYF
>TRBJ2-2|-|-|TRBV29-1
TGCAGCGTTGGCAGGGGGAACACCGGGGAGCTGTTTTTT
CSVGRGNTGELFF
>TRBJ2-5|-|-|TRBV7-3
TGTGCCAGCAGCTCCACTAGCAGTTCCCCAGAGACCCAGTACTTC
CASSSTSSSPETQYF
>TRBJ2-5|-|TRBD2|TRBV19
TGTGCCAGTAGTATAGATCTTGCGGGGAGGGGAGAGACCCAGTACTTC
CASSIDLAGRGETQYF
>TRBJ1-2|-|-|TRBV4-3
TGCGCCAGCAGCCAAGAAGCGGGTGGTGGCTACACCTTC
CASSQEAGGGYTF
>TRBJ1-2|once|-|TRBV27
TGTGCCAGCAGGAGTGCGGGGGCTAACTATGGCTACACCTTC
CASRSAGANYGYTF
>TRBJ1-3|-|-|TRBV4-2
TGTGCCAGCAGCCAAGGGGCCGGGGAGGGCGGCTCTGGAAACACCATATATTTT
CASSQGAGEGGSGNTIYF
>TRBJ2-2|-|-|TRBV4-2
TGTGCCAGCAGCCAATGGAGAGGACAGAACACCGGGGAGCTGTTTTTT
CASSQWRGQNTGELFF
>TRBJ2-1|-|TRBD2|TRBV2
TGTGCCAGCAGACTCCTGAGAAGCGGGGGGGCACCGTTCTTC
CASRLLRSGGAPFF
>TRBJ1-4|once|TRBD1|TRBV18
TGTGCCAGCTCACCCACGAGGACAGGGGCAAATGAAAAACTGTTTTTT
CASSPTRTGANEKLFF
>TRBJ2-7|-|TRBD1|TRBV7-9
TGTGCCAGCAGCCCGCGACGTGGGGACAGGGGGCTTTGGGACTACGAGCAGTACTTC
CASSPRRGDRGLWDYEQYF
>TRBJ2-4|-|TRBD1|TRBV5-6
TGTGCCAGCAGTGCCGGGACAGGGGGGGACATTCAGTACTTC
CASSAGTGGDIQYF
>TRBJ2-3|-|TRBD1|TRBV2
TGTGCCAGCAGCTTCCGAGGACAGGGGACAGATACGCAGTATTTT
CASSFRGQGTDTQYF
>TRBJ1-1|-|TRBD1|TRBV5-6
TGTGCCAGCAGCGGAACCGGGACAGGGGGGTATAGAGCTTTCTTT
CASSGTGTGGYRAFF
>TRBJ2-1|-|TRBD2|TRBV5-1
TGCGCCAGCAGCCTAGCCCTTGGCGGGGGGGCGAGAAATGAGCAGTTCTTC
CASSLALGGGARNEQFF
>TRBJ2-2|-|-|TRBV9
TGTGCCAGCAGTGCGATCATTGATTGGGGGGAGCTGTTTTTT
CASSAIIDWGELFF
>TRBJ2-2|-|-|TRBV7-8
TGTGCCAGCAGCTTAGAGGGGGTCTGGGGCACGAACACCGGGGAGCTGTTTTTT
CASSLEGVWGTNTGELFF
>TRBJ2-7|-|TRBD2|TRBV7-2
TGTGCCAGCAGCTCGACTAGCGGGGAGAGCACCGAGCAGTACTTC
CASSSTSGESTEQYF
>TRBJ1-1|-|TRBD1|TRBV4-1
TGCGCCAGCAGCCAAGGCCCGGACAGGGGTAACACTGAAGCTTTCTTT
CASSQGPDRGNTEAFF
>TRBJ1-6|-|-|TRBV28
TGTGCCAGCAGTTTATGGGCAGGGGCTGTAAATTCACCCCTCCACTTT
CASSLWAGAVNSPLHF
>TRBJ2-2|-|-|TRBV6-6
TGTGCCAGCAGTTCCGACTATTTCACCGGGGAGCTGTTTTTT
CASSSDYFTGELFF
>TRBJ2-1|-|-|TRBV7-7
TGTGCCAGCAGCTTAAGCCTAGGGGTCTCCCACAATGAGCAGTTCTTC
CASSLSLGVSHNEQFF
>TRBJ2-3|-|-|TRBV6-1
TGTGCCAGCATTCTCTCAGGGTTAGATACGCAGTATTTT
CASILSGLDTQYF
>TRBJ1-1|-|-|TRBV13
TGTGCCAGCAGCACCCGGACAGTAGAAAAAGCTTTCTTT
CASSTRTVEKAFF
>TRBJ2-7|-|TRBD1|TRBV28
TGTGCCAGCCACACACCTACAGGGGTGGGTTGGCACGAGCAGTACTTC
CASHTPTGVGWHEQYF
>TRBJ2-1|once|-|TRBV7-7
TGTGCCAGCAGCTTATCTCCAGGGCGGTTGGATGAGCAGTTCTTC
CASSLSPGRLDEQFF
>TRBJ1-2|-|TRBD1|TRBV27
TGTGCCAGCAGTTTCCTCCGAGACAGGGGTTATGGCTACACCTTC
CASSFLRDRGYGYTF
>TRBJ2-7|-|TRBD1|TRBV4-1
TGCGCCAGCAGCCTTATCCTGACAGGGTACTACGAGCAGTACTTC
CASSLILTGYYEQYF
>TRBJ2-1|once|TRBD2|TRBV5-1
TGCGCCAGCAGCTTGAGCGGGGGGAACTACAATGAGCAGTTCTTC
CASSLSGGNYNEQFF
>TRBJ2-7|-|-|TRBV5-4
TGTGCCAGCAGCTCGAGCCCCTACGAGCAGTACTTC
CASSSSPYEQYF
>TRBJ2-4|once|-|TRBV6-5
TGTGCCAGCAGCCCAGACAGAGCCAAAAACATTCAGTACTTC
CASSPDRAKNIQYF
>TRBJ2-5|-|-|TRBV4-1
TGCGCCAGCAGCTTGATTCCGGGACTCTACGCCGAGGAGACCCAGTACTTC
CASSLIPGLYAEETQYF
>TRBJ1-2|-|-|TRBV12-5
TGTGCTAGTGGCCCCCGATACGGGGGGCTAAACTATGGCTACACCTTC
CASGPRYGGLNYGYTF
>TRBJ2-7|few|-|TRBV6-5
TGTGCCAGCAGTTTACGGACAGCGCCCCGCAAGCAGTACTTC
CASSLRTAPRKQYF
>TRBJ2-1|many|TRBD2|TRBV19
TGTGCCAGTAGTATAGATACGCGGGGGGCCTACAATGAGCAGTTCTTC
CASSIDTRGAYNEQFF
>TRBJ1-3|once|-|TRBV6-1
TGTGCCAGCAGTGAACAAGGGACAGGAAACACCATATATTTT
CASSEQGTGNTIYF
>TRBJ1-1|few|TRBD1|TRBV7-9
TGTGCCAGCAGCTCAGACAGGGGTGGCAACACTGAAGCTTTCTTT
CASSSDRGGNTEAFF
>TRBJ2-1|-|TRBD2|TRBV30
TGTGCCTGGAGTTCATTCCGTAGCGGGGGCTACAATGAGCAGTTCTTC
CAWSSFRSGGYNEQFF
>TRBJ2-5|-|TRBD1|TRBV7-6
TGTGCCAGCAGCGGGACAGGGGGCTGGGAGACCCAGTACTTC
CASSGTGGWETQYF
>TRBJ2-7|-|-|TRBV6-5
TGTGCCAGCAGTTACAAGACAGGCCTCTCCTACGAGCAGTACTTC
CASSYKTGLSYEQYF
>TRBJ2-5|-|-|TRBV6-5
TGTGCCAGCAGTTACTTTGGCAGGTACAAACAAGAGACCCAGTACTTC
CASSYFGRYKQETQYF
>TRBJ2-1|few|TRBD1|TRBV12-5
TGTGCTAGTGGTTTGGACAGGGGCCAGGGGTACAATGAGCAGTTCTTC
CASGLDRGQGYNEQFF
>TRBJ2-5|-|TRBD1|TRBV29-1
TGCAGCGTTGAACCCACGACAGGGCTAGAGACCCAGTACTTC
CSVEPTTGLETQYF